One T cell receptor beta chain is described in this entry. The antigen it binds to is not known. The input lacks base qualities; no much larger clone sits a single base away. V is clipped by 6 bases and J by 2 bases, and the sequence between their germline boundaries is 11 bases long. The CDR3, cysteine through phenylalanine, is 13 amino acids long. Kept here is only the CDR3 DNA, which spans 39 bases and is read in frame from base 1. The germline V gene (reference sequence) yields MNHNY for CDR1 and SVGAGI for CDR2. The data are from a study of shared clonotypes between healthy human individuals (dated by TCRdb to between 2020 and 2021). Notes on the research overall: The cohort comprised a couple of women and a few men aged 18 to 49 years. Per donor, leukapheresis produced somewhere between about 0.94 and 9 billion PBMCs. To increase sequencing depth and limit assay-specific biases, different laboratories used diverse techniques to prepare libraries and sequence TCR repertoires. For each donor, CD4 naive and CD4 memory were each given three plates, CD8 naive was given two plates, and CD8 memory was given one plate. To estimate repertoire size and how much clonotype sharing occurs between individuals, the study deeply sequenced the blood TCR repertoires of five healthy adults.

The donors were healthy, HIV-negative adults who had no recently reported acute infections or vaccinations. All donors were Caucasian adults living in Nashville, Tennessee, USA. Magnetic negative selection was used to enrich CD4+ T cells, after which naive cells were positively selected on CD45RA and the negative fraction became the memory subset. Blood was obtained by leukapheresis, after which PBMCs were separated by Ficoll-Histopaque density gradient centrifugation and cryopreserved in liquid nitrogen vapor phase. Purity and quantity of every magnetically sorted T cell population were checked by analytical flow cytometry. Genomic DNA was isolated from each sorted fraction and quantified by UV absorbance on a Nanodrop 2000c. On the study overall, not on this receptor specifically: Pairwise subsampling indicated that sequencing depth was expected to affect the degree of clonotype sharing among donors. Naive subsets generally had larger estimated clonotype richness than memory subsets. Even with the large sequencing depth, rarefaction of the sorted-subset datasets indicated that sequencing was incomplete. Sampling was restricted to blood, and TCR repertoires in tissue are likely to differ from TCR repertoires in blood. Clonotypes shared by all four sorted-subset donors showed higher generation probabilities than non-shared clonotypes. Because the study included a small number of donors, the genetic and exposure-history diversity represented was limited. Sharing across a handful of donors was observed for about 5% of naive CD4, over 3% of naive CD8, roughly 2.4% of memory CD4, and roughly 0.4% of memory CD8 clonotypes.

Using the deep immunoSEQ assay, TCR CDR3 regions were amplified from genomic DNA by multiplex PCR. Extracted genomic DNA from each cell subset was distributed evenly across all wells of several immunoSEQ 96-well plates, and each plate was treated as a replicate. For sorted subsets, each replicate PCR was loaded with roughly 0.2 ug genomic DNA, equivalent to 30,000 or so T cell genomes. The purified libraries were quantified using a Qubit 3.0 fluorometer, sized with a Bioanalyzer 2100, and then quantified again using the KAPA Library Quantification kit. A separate single-read 150-cycle Illumina NextSeq 550 flow cell was used to sequence each immunoSEQ 96-well plate. On the study's bioinformatics: Because the immunoSEQ output held only junctional sequences and lacked quality scores, the filtering could not match the filtering applied to full-length reads. Sequences were annotated with PyIR, a Python wrapper for IgBLAST v1.9, and V/J genes and CDR3 were assigned using IMGT germline references. Reads were removed for weak V/J assignments (E-value above 1e-6), missing CDR3, stop codons, out-of-frame junctions, or ambiguous translated residues. A V3J clonotype was defined by an identical inferred V gene, J gene, and CDR3 amino acid sequence. To compute the percentage overlap between repertoires, the number of shared unique clonotypes was divided by the size of the smaller repertoire. Repertoire richness was assessed with RTK rarefaction, the Chao1 estimator, and Recon v2.1 estimates of unobserved clonotypes. Generation probabilities were computed with OLGA for all TCRbeta clonotypes obtained by the gDNA method from several donors. TCRdb re-hosts the immuneACCESS table, in-frame sequences only. Its copies lack some clones; in the studies checked, an unresolved V gene accounts for under half of them, and the cause for the rest is not known. The D gene and trimming were derived from the DNA, and the V and J assignments and clone size from that table. Recorded for this sample are some 1.4 million clones; around 95% of them occurred a single time. The ten largest clones represent approximately 1.1% of the sample.

The sequence was collected from a man in his thirties or forties in good health. The specimen sequenced was naive CD4+ T cells sorted from blood. The cell subset or site tag for this specimen amounts to: CD45RA+ positively selected. The sequence links TRBV6-6 to TRBJ2-7; the D gene is possibly TRBD1, with 6 bases matching. This receptor has the CDR3 CASRPTGTYEQYF. The DNA is as follows: TGTGCCAGCAGACCCACAGGGACCTACGAGCAGTACTTC.